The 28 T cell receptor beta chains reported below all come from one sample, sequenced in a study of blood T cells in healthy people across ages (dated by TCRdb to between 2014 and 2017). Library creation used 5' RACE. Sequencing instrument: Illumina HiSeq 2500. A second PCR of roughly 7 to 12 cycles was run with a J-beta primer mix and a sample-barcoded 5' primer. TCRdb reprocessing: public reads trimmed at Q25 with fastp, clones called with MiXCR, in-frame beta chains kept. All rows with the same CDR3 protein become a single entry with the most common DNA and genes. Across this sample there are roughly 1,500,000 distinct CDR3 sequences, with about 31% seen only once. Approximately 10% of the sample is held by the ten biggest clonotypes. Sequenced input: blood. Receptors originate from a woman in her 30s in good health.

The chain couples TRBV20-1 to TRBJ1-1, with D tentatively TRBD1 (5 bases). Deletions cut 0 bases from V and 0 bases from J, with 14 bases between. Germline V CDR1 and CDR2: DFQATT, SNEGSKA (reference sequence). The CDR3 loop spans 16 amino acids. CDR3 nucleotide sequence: TGCAGTGCTAGAGACAGGACACGGACGCTGAACACTGAAGCTTTCTTT. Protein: CSARDRTRTLNTEAFF.

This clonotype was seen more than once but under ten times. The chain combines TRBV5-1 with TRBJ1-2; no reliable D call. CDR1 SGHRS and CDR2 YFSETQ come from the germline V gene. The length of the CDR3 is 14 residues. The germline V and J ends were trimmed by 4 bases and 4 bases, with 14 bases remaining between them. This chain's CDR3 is CASSESALSYGYTF. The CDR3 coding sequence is TGCGCCAGCAGCGAGTCGGCGTTATCCTATGGCTACACCTTC.

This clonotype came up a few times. The CDR3 loop reads CASSLTGTTSSTDTQYF. CDR3 sequence (DNA): TGTGCCAGTAGTTTGACCGGGACTACCTCTAGCACAGATACGCAGTATTTT. The chain has TRBV19 and TRBJ2-3; TRBD2 agrees at 7 bases. Germline loops: CDR1 LNHDA, CDR2 SQIVND (reference sequence). The CDR3 sequence is 17 residues long. J was trimmed by 0 bases and V by 5 bases; bases with no gene match: 11.

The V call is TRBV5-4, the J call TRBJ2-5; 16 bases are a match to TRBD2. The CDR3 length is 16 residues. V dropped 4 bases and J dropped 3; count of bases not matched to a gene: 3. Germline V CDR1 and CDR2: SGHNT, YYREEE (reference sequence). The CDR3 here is CASSQGLAGGEETQYF. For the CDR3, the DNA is TGTGCCAGCAGCCAGGGACTAGCGGGAGGGGAAGAGACCCAGTACTTC.

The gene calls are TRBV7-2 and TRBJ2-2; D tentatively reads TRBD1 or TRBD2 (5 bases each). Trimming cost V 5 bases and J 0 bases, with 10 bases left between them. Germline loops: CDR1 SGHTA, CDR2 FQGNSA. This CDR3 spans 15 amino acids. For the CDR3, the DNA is TGTGCCAGCAGCCGGGACCGAACGAACACCGGGGAGCTGTTTTTT. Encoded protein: CASSRDRTNTGELFF.

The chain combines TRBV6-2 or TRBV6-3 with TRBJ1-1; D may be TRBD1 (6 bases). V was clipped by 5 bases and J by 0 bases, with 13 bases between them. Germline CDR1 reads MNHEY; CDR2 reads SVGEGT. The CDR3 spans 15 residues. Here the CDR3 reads CASSGQTMMNTEAFF. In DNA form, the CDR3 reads TGTGCCAGCAGTGGACAGACGATGATGAACACTGAAGCTTTCTTT.

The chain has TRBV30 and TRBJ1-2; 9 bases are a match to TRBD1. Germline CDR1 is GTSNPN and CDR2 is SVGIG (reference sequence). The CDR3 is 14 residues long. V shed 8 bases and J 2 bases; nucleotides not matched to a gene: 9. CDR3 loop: CARNRDRANYGYTF. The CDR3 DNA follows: TGTGCCCGGAACCGGGACAGGGCAAACTATGGCTACACCTTC.

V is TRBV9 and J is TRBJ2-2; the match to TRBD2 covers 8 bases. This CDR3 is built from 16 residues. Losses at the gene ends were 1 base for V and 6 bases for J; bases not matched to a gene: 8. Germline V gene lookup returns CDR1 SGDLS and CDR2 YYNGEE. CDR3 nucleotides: TGTGCCAGCAGCGTAAAAGCGGGAGCCCTATCCGGGGAGCTGTTTTTT. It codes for CASSVKAGALSGELFF. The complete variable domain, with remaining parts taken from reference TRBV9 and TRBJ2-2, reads DSGVTQTPKHLITATGQRVTLRCSPRSGDLSVYWYQQSLDQGLQFLIQYYNGEERAKGNILERFSAQQFPDLHSELNLSSLELGDSALYFCASSVKAGALSGELFFGEGSRLTVL.

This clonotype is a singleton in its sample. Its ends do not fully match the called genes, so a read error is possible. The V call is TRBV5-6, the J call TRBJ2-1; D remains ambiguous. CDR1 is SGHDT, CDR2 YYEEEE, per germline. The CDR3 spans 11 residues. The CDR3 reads CAGSRSNEQFF. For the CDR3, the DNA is TGTGCCGGCAGCCGTAGCAATGAGCAGTTCTTC. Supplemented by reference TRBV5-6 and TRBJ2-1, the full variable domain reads DAGVTQSPTHLIKTRGQQVTLRCSPKSGHDTVSWYQQALGQGPQFIFQYYEEEERQRGNFPDRFSGHQFPNYSSELNVNALLLGDSALYLCAGSRSNEQFFGPGTRLTVL.

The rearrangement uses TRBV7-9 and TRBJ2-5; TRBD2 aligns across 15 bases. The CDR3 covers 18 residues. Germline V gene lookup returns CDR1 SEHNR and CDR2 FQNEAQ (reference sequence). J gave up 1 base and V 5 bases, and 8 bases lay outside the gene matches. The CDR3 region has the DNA TGTGCCAGCAGCGGTCTGGGACTAGCGGGAGGTATCCAAGAGACCCAGTACTTC. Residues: CASSGLGLAGGIQETQYF.

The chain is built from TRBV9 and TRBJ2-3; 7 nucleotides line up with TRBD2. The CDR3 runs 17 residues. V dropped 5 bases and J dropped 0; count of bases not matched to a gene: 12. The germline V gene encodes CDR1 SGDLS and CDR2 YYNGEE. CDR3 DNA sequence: TGTGCCAGCAGTGGACTAGTCCAAGCCCCTAGCACAGATACGCAGTATTTT. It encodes CASSGLVQAPSTDTQYF.

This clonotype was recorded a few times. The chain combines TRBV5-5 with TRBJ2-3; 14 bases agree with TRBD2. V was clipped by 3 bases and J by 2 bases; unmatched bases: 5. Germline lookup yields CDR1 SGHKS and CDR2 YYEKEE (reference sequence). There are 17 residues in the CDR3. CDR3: CASSSRLAGGSTDTQYF. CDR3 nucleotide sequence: TGTGCCAGCAGCTCCCGACTAGCGGGAGGGTCCACAGATACGCAGTATTTT. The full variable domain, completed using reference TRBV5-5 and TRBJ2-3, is DAGVTQSPTHLIKTRGQQVTLRCSPISGHKSVSWYQQVLGQGPQFIFQYYEKEERGRGNFPDRFSARQFPNYSSELNVNALLLGDSALYLCASSSRLAGGSTDTQYFGPGTRLTVL.

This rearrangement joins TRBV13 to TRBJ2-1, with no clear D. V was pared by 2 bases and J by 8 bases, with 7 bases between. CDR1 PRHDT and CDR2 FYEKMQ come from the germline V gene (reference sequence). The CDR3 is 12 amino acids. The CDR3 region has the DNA TGTGCCAGCAGCTTATGGGAAGATGAGCAGTTCTTC. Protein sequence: CASSLWEDEQFF.

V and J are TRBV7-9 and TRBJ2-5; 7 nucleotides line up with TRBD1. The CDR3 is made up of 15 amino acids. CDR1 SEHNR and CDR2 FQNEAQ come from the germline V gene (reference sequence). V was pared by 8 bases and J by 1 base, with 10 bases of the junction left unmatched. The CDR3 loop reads CASCPGQGVQETQYF. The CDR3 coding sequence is TGTGCCAGCTGCCCCGGTCAGGGGGTCCAAGAGACCCAGTACTTC.

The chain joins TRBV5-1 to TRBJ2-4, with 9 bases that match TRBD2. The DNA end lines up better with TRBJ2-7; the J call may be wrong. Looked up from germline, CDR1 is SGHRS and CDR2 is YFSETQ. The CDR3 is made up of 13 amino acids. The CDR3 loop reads CASKPAGGGEQYF. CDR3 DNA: TGCGCCAGCAAACCAGCGGGAGGAGGCGAGCAGTACTTC.

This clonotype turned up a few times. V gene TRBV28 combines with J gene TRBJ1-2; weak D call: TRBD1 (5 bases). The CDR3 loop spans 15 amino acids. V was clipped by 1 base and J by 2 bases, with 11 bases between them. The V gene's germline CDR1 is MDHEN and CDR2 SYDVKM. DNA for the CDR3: TGTGCCAGCAGTTTATTCTTCGGGGGGAACTATGGCTACACCTTC. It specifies CASSLFFGGNYGYTF.

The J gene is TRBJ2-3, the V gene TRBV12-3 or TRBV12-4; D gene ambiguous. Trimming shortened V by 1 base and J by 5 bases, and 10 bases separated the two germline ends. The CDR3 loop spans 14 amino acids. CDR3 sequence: CASSLDSPEDTQYF. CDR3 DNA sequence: TGTGCCAGCAGTTTAGATTCCCCAGAAGATACGCAGTATTTT.

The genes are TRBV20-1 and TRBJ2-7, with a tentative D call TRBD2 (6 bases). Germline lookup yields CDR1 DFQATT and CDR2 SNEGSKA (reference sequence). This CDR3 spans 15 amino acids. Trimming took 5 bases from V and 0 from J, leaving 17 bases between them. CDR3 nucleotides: TGCAGTGCTTGGGGCGGGACCGCGATCTCCTACGAGCAGTACTTC. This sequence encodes CSAWGGTAISYEQYF.

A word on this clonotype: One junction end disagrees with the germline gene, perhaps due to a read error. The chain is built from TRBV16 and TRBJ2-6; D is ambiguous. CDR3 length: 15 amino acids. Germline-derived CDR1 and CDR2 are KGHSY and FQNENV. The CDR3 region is CASSPRGVGTNVLTF. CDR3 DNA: TGTGCCAGCAGCCCCCGTGGGGTTGGGACCAACGTCCTGACTTTC. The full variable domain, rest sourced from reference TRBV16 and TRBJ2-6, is GEEVAQTPKHLVRGEGQKAKLYCAPIKGHSYVFWYQQVLKNEFKFLISFQNENVFDETGMPKERFSAKCLPNSPCSLEIQATKLEDSAVYFCASSPRGVGTNVLTFGAGSRLTVL.

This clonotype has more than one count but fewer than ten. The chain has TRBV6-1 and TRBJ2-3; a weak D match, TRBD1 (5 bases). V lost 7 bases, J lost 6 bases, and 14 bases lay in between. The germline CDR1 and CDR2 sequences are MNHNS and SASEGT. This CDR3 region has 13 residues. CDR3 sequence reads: CASMRQTADTQYF. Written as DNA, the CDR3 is TGTGCCAGCATGAGACAGACCGCGGATACGCAGTATTTT.

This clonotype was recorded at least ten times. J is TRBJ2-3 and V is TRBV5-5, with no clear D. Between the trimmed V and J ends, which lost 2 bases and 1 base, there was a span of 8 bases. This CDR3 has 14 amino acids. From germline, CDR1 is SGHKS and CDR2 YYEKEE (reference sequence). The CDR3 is CASSFFRGTDTQYF. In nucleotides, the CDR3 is TGTGCCAGCAGCTTCTTCAGAGGCACAGATACGCAGTATTTT.

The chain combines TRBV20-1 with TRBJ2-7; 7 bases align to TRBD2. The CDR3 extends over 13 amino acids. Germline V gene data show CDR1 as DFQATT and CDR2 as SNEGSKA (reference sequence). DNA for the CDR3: TGCCGGGCCCAGCGGGAAGGGACCTACGAGCAGTACTTC. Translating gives CRAQREGTYEQYF.

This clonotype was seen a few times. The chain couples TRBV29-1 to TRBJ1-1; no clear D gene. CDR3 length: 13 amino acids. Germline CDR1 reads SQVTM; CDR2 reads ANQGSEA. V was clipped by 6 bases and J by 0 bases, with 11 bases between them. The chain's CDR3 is CSVHGKMNTEAFF. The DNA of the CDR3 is TGCAGCGTCCACGGAAAAATGAACACTGAAGCTTTCTTT.

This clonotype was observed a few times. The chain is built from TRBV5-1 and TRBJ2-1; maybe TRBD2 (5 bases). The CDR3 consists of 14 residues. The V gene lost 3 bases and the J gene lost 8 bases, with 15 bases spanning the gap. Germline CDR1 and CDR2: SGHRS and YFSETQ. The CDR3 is CASSWTPEGDEQFF. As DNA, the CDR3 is TGCGCCAGCAGCTGGACCCCCGAGGGTGATGAGCAGTTCTTC.

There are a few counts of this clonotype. CDR3 in amino acids: CASSVYVSYGYTF. CDR3 in DNA: TGTGCCAGCAGCGTATATGTGAGCTATGGCTACACCTTC. The J gene is TRBJ1-2, the V gene TRBV9, with D unresolved. V was cut by 1 base and J by 4 bases, with 8 bases left in between. The CDR3 covers 13 residues. From germline, CDR1 is SGDLS and CDR2 YYNGEE. Full variable domain (rest looked up from reference TRBV9 and TRBJ1-2): DSGVTQTPKHLITATGQRVTLRCSPRSGDLSVYWYQQSLDQGLQFLIQYYNGEERAKGNILERFSAQQFPDLHSELNLSSLELGDSALYFCASSVYVSYGYTFGSGTRLTVV.

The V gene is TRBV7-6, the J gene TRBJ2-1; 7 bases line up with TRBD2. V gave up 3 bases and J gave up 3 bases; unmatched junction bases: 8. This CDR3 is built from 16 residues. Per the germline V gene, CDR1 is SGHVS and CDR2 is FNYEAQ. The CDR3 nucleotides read TGTGCCAGCAGCTTGGCGGGGGAGATTGGCTACAATGAGCAGTTCTTC. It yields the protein CASSLAGEIGYNEQFF.

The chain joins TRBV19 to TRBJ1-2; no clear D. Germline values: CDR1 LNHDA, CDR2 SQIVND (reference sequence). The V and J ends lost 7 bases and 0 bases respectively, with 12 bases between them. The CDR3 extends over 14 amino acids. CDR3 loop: CASTPDGANYGYTF. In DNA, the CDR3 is TGTGCCAGTACCCCGGACGGAGCTAACTATGGCTACACCTTC.

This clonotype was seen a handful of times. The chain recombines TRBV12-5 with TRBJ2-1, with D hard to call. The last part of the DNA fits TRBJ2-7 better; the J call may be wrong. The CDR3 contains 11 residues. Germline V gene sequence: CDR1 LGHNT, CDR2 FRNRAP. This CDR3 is CASGKYNEQYF. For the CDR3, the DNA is TGTGCTAGTGGTAAATACAATGAGCAGTACTTC.